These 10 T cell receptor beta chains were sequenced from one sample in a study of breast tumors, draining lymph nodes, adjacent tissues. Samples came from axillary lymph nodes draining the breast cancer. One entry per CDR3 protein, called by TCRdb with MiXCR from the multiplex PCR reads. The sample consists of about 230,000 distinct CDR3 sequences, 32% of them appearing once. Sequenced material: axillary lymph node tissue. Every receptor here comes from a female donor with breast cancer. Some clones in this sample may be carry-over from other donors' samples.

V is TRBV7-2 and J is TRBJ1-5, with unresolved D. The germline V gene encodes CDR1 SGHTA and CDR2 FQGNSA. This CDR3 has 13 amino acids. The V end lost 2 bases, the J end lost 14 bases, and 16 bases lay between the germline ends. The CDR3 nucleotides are TGTGCCAGCAGCTTAAGGCCGGTGGTCAATGAGCATTTT. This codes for CASSLRPVVNEHF.

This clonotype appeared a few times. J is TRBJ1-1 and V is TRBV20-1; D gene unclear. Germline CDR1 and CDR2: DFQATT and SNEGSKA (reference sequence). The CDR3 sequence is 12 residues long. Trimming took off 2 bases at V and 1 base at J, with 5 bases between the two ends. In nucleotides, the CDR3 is TGCAGTGCTAGAAAAGGGAACACTGAAGCTTTCTTT. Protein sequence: CSARKGNTEAFF.

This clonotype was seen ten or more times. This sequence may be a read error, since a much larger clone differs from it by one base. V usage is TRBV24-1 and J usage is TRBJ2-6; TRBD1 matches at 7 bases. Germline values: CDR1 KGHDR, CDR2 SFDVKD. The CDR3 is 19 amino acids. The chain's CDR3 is CATSGGQSSGSSGANVLPF. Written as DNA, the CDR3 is TGTGCCACCAGTGGGGGACAGTCTTCGGGAAGCTCTGGGGCCAACGTCCTGCCTTTC.

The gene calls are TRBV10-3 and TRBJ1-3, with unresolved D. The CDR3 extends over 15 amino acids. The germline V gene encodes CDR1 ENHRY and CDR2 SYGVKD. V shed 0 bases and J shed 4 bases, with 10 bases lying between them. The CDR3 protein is CAISESRARGNTIYF. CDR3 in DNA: TGTGCCATCAGTGAGTCTAGGGCGAGAGGAAACACCATATATTTT.

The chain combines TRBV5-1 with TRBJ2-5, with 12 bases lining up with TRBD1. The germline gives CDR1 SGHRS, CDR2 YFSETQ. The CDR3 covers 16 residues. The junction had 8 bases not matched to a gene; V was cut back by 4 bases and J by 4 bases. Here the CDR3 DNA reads TGCGCCAGCAGCCTGGGGGACAGGGGGCGGAGAGAGACCCAGTACTTC. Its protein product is CASSLGDRGRRETQYF.

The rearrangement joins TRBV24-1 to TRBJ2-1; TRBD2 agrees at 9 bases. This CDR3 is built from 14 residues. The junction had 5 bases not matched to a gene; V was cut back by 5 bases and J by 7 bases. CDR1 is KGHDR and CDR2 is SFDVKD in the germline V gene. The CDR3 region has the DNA TGTGCCACCAGTGTAGCGGGAGTCCGAAATGAGCAGTTCTTC. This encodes CATSVAGVRNEQFF.

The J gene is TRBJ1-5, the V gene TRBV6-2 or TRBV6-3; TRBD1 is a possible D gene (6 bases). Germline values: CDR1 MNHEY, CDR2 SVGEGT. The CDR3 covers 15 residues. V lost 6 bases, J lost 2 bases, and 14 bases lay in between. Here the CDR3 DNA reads TGTGCCAGCAGGCCTACAGGGTTCGGCAATCAGCCCCAGCATTTT. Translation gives CASRPTGFGNQPQHF.

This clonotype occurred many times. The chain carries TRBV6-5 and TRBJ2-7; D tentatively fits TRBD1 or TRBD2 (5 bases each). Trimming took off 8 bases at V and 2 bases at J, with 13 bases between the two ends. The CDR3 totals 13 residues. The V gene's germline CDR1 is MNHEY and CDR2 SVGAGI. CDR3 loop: CASARDGAYEQYF. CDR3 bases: TGTGCCAGCGCCCGGGACGGAGCCTACGAGCAGTACTTC.

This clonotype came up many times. The CDR3 nucleotides read TGTGCCAGCAGCTCAAACAATGAGCAGTTCTTC. Protein: CASSSNNEQFF. V is TRBV9 and J is TRBJ2-1; D remains unclear. This CDR3 region has 11 residues. Between the trimmed V and J ends, which lost 4 bases and 5 bases, there was a span of 4 bases. The germline V gene has CDR1 SGDLS and CDR2 YYNGEE. The whole variable domain, remainder taken from reference TRBV9 and TRBJ2-1, is DSGVTQTPKHLITATGQRVTLRCSPRSGDLSVYWYQQSLDQGLQFLIQYYNGEERAKGNILERFSAQQFPDLHSELNLSSLELGDSALYFCASSSNNEQFFGPGTRLTVL.

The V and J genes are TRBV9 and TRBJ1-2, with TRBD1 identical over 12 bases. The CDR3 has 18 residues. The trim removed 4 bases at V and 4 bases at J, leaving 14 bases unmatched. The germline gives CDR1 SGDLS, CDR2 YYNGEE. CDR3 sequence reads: CASSNPGQGARKGYGYTF. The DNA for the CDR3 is TGTGCCAGCAGCAACCCGGGACAGGGGGCGCGAAAGGGCTATGGCTACACCTTC. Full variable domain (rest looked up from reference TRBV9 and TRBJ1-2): DSGVTQTPKHLITATGQRVTLRCSPRSGDLSVYWYQQSLDQGLQFLIQYYNGEERAKGNILERFSAQQFPDLHSELNLSSLELGDSALYFCASSNPGQGARKGYGYTFGSGTRLTVV.